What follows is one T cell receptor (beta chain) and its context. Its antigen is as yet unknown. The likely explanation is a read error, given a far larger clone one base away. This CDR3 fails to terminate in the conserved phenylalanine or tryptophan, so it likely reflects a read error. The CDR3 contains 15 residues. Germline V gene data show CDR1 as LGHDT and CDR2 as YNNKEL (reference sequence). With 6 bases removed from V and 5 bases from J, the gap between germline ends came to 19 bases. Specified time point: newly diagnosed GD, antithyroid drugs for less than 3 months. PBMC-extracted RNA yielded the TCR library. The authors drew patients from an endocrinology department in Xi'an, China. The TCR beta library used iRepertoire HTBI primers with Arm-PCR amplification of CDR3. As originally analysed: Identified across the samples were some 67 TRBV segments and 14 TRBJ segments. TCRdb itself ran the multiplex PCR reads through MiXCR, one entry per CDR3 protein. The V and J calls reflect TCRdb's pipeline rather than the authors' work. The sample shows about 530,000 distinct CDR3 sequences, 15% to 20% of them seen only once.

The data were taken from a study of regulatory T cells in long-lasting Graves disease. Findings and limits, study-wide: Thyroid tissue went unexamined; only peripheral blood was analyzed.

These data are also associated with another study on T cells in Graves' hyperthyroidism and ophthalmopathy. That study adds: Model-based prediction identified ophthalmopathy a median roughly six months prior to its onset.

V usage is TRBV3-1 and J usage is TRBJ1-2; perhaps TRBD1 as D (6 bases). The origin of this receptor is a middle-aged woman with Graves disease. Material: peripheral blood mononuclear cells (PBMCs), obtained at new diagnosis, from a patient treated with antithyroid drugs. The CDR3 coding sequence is TGTGCCAGCAGTTTACGGGACATCGCAACTTATGGCTACACCTCC. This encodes CASSLRDIATYGYTS.